This TCR beta chain is drawn from a study of T cell responses to AZD1222 COVID-19 vaccine (dated by TCRdb to about 2021). With regard to the full study: A total of approximately 250 trial participants underwent TCR sequencing, of whom about 200 had received two doses of AZD1222 and around 26 had received two doses of the MenACWY control vaccine. Trial participants were enrolled by age into subgroups of 18-55, 56-69 and 70-plus years, and around 150, 28 and 57 TCR-sequenced participants, respectively, were included in these subgroups.

The germline V gene provides CDR1 SGHRS and CDR2 YFSETQ. V is pared back by 0 bases and J by 7 bases, with 11 bases lying between the germline termini. From its cysteine to its phenylalanine, the CDR3 spans 13 amino acids. Of all the DNA, just the CDR3 is kept, 39 bases in frame from base 1. The CDR3 regions of human TCRbeta chains were analyzed by immunosequencing. The paper's data handling went like this. TCRs in the repertoires were compared against a reference library of SARS-CoV-2-specific TCRs that had been generated with the MIRA antigen-specificity platform. Breadth was defined as the fraction of unique TCRs that were SARS-CoV-2-associated. Depth was defined as the fraction of total T cells that were SARS-CoV-2-associated. Using the MIRA data, each spike-specific TCR was mapped to the spike region that the TCR reacts to and placed in a CD4 or CD8 class. Log10-transformed breadth and depth values were compared by one-way ANOVA with Sidak's multiple comparisons tests. This is the immuneACCESS table as TCRdb keeps it, with only in-frame sequences that have V and J called. A part of the clones is gone; compared with another copy, unresolved V genes explain less than half, and the rest is unexplained. That table is the source of V, J and clone size, and D and trimming were worked out from the DNA. The sample table holds approximately 110,000 clones, of which 92% were seen once. The ten largest account for approximately 8% of the sample.

Points on this clone: Its antigen is still unknown. Per-nucleotide qualities are absent, and no much larger clonotype sits a single base away.

Paper-wide results and their limitations: Reportedly, almost half of the unique spike-specific TCRs recognized epitopes lying outside the regions that are mutated in the B.1.351 and B.1.1.7 variants. Conclusions about previously exposed vaccinees are limited, since just a handful of AZD1222 recipients were seropositive for SARS-CoV-2 at baseline. Because no samples from the day 14 peak response were available, repertoires could be characterized only after the peak T cell response. A significant rise in spike-specific TCR breadth and depth was observed after two AZD1222 doses relative to day 0 and relative to MenACWY recipients. Vaccine-associated CD4 TCRs spanned the whole spike protein, with dominant responses in regions 160-218 and 743-854. Participants were mostly white British, with more females than males. The authors suggested clonal diversity may have been underestimated. In the small 56-69-year group, the increase in depth fell short of significance, most likely because of low power.

Interpreted using the paper, the time point label stands for: about 28 days (+/-7) after the second vaccine dose. Because spike-specific TCR depth and breadth did not differ between the two schedules, AZD1222 recipients who got a second dose at roughly 4 weeks were pooled with those who got a second dose at roughly 12 weeks. The vaccinee samples were drawn from two UK trials, COV001 and COV002, one of which was a single-blind randomized controlled phase 2/3 trial testing AZD1222 (ChAdOx1 nCoV-19) in healthy adults. For TCRbeta chain sequencing, PBMC samples were collected from trial participants at day 0 and at day 28 after the second dose.

The chain joins TRBV5-1 to TRBJ2-7, with the D gene too uncertain to name. The sequence derives from an adult who received the AZD1222 COVID-19 vaccine. Sequenced material: peripheral blood, taken 28 days after the second AZD1222 dose. The nucleotide sequence reads TGCGCCAGCAGCTTGGCCACCCCCGCAGAGCAGTACTTC. This encodes CASSLATPAEQYF.